This T cell receptor beta chain originates from a study of OX40 agonist ivuxolimab in advanced cancers. About the research overall: All patients had ivuxolimab intravenously every 2 weeks at 0.01 to 10 mg/kg. Treatment received earlier with anti-PD-1, anti-PD-L1 or anti-CTLA-4 agents was allowed, and under 50% had some.

Study-level findings and limits: Among expanded peripheral T cells, antigen specificity went undetermined.

Profiling relied on immunoSEQ multiplex PCR, and the TCRdb table lists in-frame clones only, not all of them. Among some 65,000 clones, roughly 80% were seen once, and the ten largest hold about 1.6%. Comments on this clone: No antigen is known for it.

The sequencing used CD4+ or CD8+ T cells sorted from blood, collected in a trial of the OX40 agonist ivuxolimab. The source is an adult with an advanced solid tumor such as melanoma, head and neck, liver or kidney cancer.

Written as DNA, the CDR3 is TGTGCCAGCAGCTTAACCACCGCCTCCGGAAATGAGCAGTTCTTC. As protein: CASSLTTASGNEQFF. The gene calls are TRBV7-3 and TRBJ2-1; D uncertain. Trimming removed 0 bases from V and 7 bases from J, with 13 bases in between. This CDR3 region has 15 residues. Per germline, CDR1 SGHTA and CDR2 FQGTGA.